The rows below give T cell receptor beta chains drawn from one sample of a study of beta chain features in type 1 diabetes. Produced via immunoSEQ multiplex PCR; TCRdb's table is partial and in-frame only. The sample lists roughly 290,000 clones; approximately 8% were seen once. The sample consisted of central memory CD4+ T cells from blood. The receptors shown here come from a woman between 18 and 29 years old in good health. CDR3s include the opening cysteine and the closing phenylalanine or tryptophan. Fields, in order: clone size, D gene, V gene, J gene, CDR3 length, CDR3 DNA, CDR3 protein. D genes are given only for firm matches. Rows may omit the clone size; those that give it use once, few, many or a size class.

few	TRBD2	TRBV5-4	TRBJ2-1	17	TGTGCCAGCAGCCAGGGACTAGCGGAAAGAGGGTACAATGAGCAGTTCTTC	CASSQGLAERGYNEQFF
few	TRBD2	TRBV4-3	TRBJ2-7	15	TGCGCCAGCAGCCCCACTAGCGGGGGGGACTACGAGCAGTACTTC	CASSPTSGGDYEQYF
few	TRBD2	TRBV7-2	TRBJ2-5	18	TGTGCCAGCAGCCTCAGGGTTGGGCGGGAGGCCTCACAAGAGACCCAGTACTTC	CASSLRVGREASQETQYF
few	-	TRBV15	TRBJ2-1	18	TGTGCCACCAGCAGAGGCATTGGGCGAACAGGGTGGAATAATGAGCAGTTCTTC	CATSRGIGRTGWNNEQFF
many	-	TRBV7-9	TRBJ1-2	11	TGTGCCAGCAGCTACCGGGACGGCTACACCTTC	CASSYRDGYTF
many	TRBD1	TRBV7-2	TRBJ2-3	19	TGTGCCAGCAGCTTAGCCCCGGGACAGGGTCTTTATAGCACAGATACGCAGTATTTT	CASSLAPGQGLYSTDTQYF
many	TRBD1	TRBV18	TRBJ2-3	13	TGTGCCAGCTCCCCGACAGGGGAAGATACGCAGTATTTT	CASSPTGEDTQYF
few	-	TRBV25-1	TRBJ2-3	13	TGTGCCAGCTCGAGCGGGAGCACAGATACGCAGTATTTT	CASSSGSTDTQYF
-	-	TRBV4-3	TRBJ1-1	19	TGCGCCAGCAGCCAAGAAGGTGGCAGGGTTGGTCTCGGGAACACTGAAGCTTTCTTT	CASSQEGGRVGLGNTEAFF
-	TRBD2	TRBV6-6	TRBJ2-5	16	TGTGCCAGCAGTTCCACTAGCGGACCTTACCAAGAGACCCAGTACTTC	CASSSTSGPYQETQYF
-	-	TRBV19	TRBJ2-3	12	TGTGCCAGTAGTAGCCCCCTTGATACGCAGTATTTT	CASSSPLDTQYF
many	-	TRBV19	TRBJ2-6	14	TGTGCCAGTAGGGCCCAATCTGGGGCCAACGTCCTGACTTTC	CASRAQSGANVLTF
-	TRBD2	TRBV6-6	TRBJ2-3	15	TGTGCCAGCAGTCTCTCACTAGCGGTCAAGGATACGCAGTATTTT	CASSLSLAVKDTQYF
-	-	TRBV7-9	TRBJ1-1	13	TGTGCCAGCAGCTTAGATCCCAACACTGAAGCTTTCTTT	CASSLDPNTEAFF
few	-	TRBV18	TRBJ2-1	16	TGTGCCAGCTCACCACCATCTCGGCCGGCGGGCAGTGAGCAGTTCTTC	CASSPPSRPAGSEQFF
-	-	TRBV7-9	TRBJ1-1	13	TGTGCCAGCAGCTTTGGGACAAACACTGAAGCTTTCTTT	CASSFGTNTEAFF
few	-	TRBV21-1	TRBJ1-1	14	TGTGCCAGCAGCCGACAGCGAGCTAACACTGAAGCTTTCTTT	CASSRQRANTEAFF
few	-	TRBV28	TRBJ1-3	16	TGTGCCAGCAGTCCTGGTGGGACACTCTCTGGAAACACCATATATTTT	CASSPGGTLSGNTIYF
few	-	TRBV5-6	TRBJ1-1	13	TGTGCCAGCAGCTTGGCGGGGAACACTGAAGCTTTCTTT	CASSLAGNTEAFF
-	TRBD2	TRBV4-1	TRBJ2-7	15	TGCGCCAGCAGCCAAGACCGGACTAGCACCTACGAGCAGTACTTC	CASSQDRTSTYEQYF
few	-	TRBV18	TRBJ2-5	14	TGTGCCAGCTCACCACCGCTCCAAGACAGGCGCCTTGACTTC	CASSPPLQDRRLDF
-	-	TRBV11-2	TRBJ2-1	14	TGTGCCAGCATCCCCGTGCGGGCCCACAATGAGCAGTTCTTC	CASIPVRAHNEQFF
-	-	TRBV29-1	TRBJ1-1	15	TGCAGCGTTTACGGAACAGGGTTAGGGAACACTGAAGCTTTCTTT	CSVYGTGLGNTEAFF
-	TRBD1	TRBV7-3	TRBJ1-2	14	TGTGCCAGCAGCCCCGCCGGGACAGGGAGTGGCTACACCTTC	CASSPAGTGSGYTF